What follows are 28 T cell receptor beta chains derived from one specimen sequenced in a study of brain metastases from non-small cell lung cancer. Data came from immunoSEQ multiplex PCR; TCRdb stores just in-frame clones and leaves some out. The table has 2,000 to 2,500 clones, around 84% seen once. The specimen sequenced was tumor-adjacent normal tissue. These receptors were collected from a donor at least 40 years old with non-small cell lung cancer.

This clone was observed a few times. V is TRBV7-2 and J is TRBJ2-3; weak D call: TRBD1 (6 bases). The V gene's germline CDR1 is SGHTA and CDR2 FQGNSA. CDR3 length: 14 amino acids. Trimming stripped 5 bases from V and 2 bases from J, with 11 bases between. CDR3 DNA sequence: TGTGCCAGCAGCCCCTACAGGGCCACAGATACGCAGTATTTT. Translation: CASSPYRATDTQYF.

The V gene is TRBV6-5, the J gene TRBJ2-1, with 7 bases fitting TRBD1. J was trimmed by 9 bases and V by 7 bases; bases with no gene match: 9. The germline gives CDR1 MNHEY, CDR2 SVGAGI. The CDR3 runs to 13 residues. CDR3 sequence reads: CASTPLAGGEQFF. CDR3 coding DNA: TGTGCCAGCACCCCCTTAGCAGGGGGTGAGCAGTTCTTC.

The gene calls are TRBV19 and TRBJ1-2; D gene unclear. Deletions cut 7 bases from V and 4 bases from J, with 16 bases between. Germline CDR1 reads LNHDA; CDR2 reads SQIVND (reference sequence). The CDR3 runs 14 residues. The CDR3: CASKSVAGSYGYTF. CDR3 nucleotides: TGTGCCAGTAAGTCCGTAGCGGGGAGCTATGGCTACACCTTC.

The genes are TRBV10-3 and TRBJ2-6; D unclear. This CDR3 region has 16 residues. Trimming cost V 4 bases and J 0 bases, with 10 bases left between them. Germline CDR1 is ENHRY and CDR2 is SYGVKD. The CDR3 reads CAISGSGGSGANVLTF. The CDR3 DNA is TGTGCCATCAGTGGTTCCGGTGGCTCTGGGGCCAACGTCCTGACTTTC.

The J gene is TRBJ2-1, the V gene TRBV9, with 8 nucleotides matching TRBD1. The V and J ends lost 3 bases and 4 bases, in that order; junction bases with no gene match: 9. The CDR3 totals 16 residues. Germline loops: CDR1 SGDLS, CDR2 YYNGEE. CDR3: CASSDSPGQVYNEQFF. CDR3 nucleotides: TGTGCCAGCAGCGATTCCCCGGGACAGGTGTACAATGAGCAGTTCTTC.

The J gene is TRBJ2-5, the V gene TRBV3-1 (or the pseudogene TRBV3-2), with D possibly being TRBD2 (5 bases). V was pared by 1 base and J by 1 base, with 13 bases between. Germline CDR1 and CDR2: LGHDT and YNNKEL (reference sequence). The CDR3 sequence is 16 residues long. The CDR3 loop is CASSQGFSVIQETQYF. The CDR3 DNA reads as TGTGCCAGCAGCCAAGGCTTTAGCGTTATCCAAGAGACCCAGTACTTC.

This clone was counted between two and nine times. The chain combines TRBV14 with TRBJ2-1, with D perhaps matching TRBD2 (5 bases). Germline-derived CDR1 and CDR2 are SGHDN and FVKESK. The CDR3 length is 16 residues. Between the trimmed V and J ends, which lost 4 bases and 2 bases, there was a span of 15 bases. The CDR3 is CASSPLLGVAYNEQFF. CDR3 sequence (DNA): TGTGCCAGCAGCCCCTTACTCGGGGTGGCCTACAATGAGCAGTTCTTC.

V gene TRBV5-1 combines with J gene TRBJ2-3; the match to TRBD2 covers 10 bases. J gave up 4 bases and V 6 bases, and 11 bases lay outside the gene matches. Per germline, CDR1 SGHRS and CDR2 YFSETQ. There are 16 residues in the CDR3. The CDR3 here is CASNTGTSDSPDTQYF. The CDR3 DNA sequence: TGCGCCAGCAATACCGGGACTAGCGACTCTCCAGATACGCAGTATTTT.

The chain has TRBV5-4 and TRBJ1-1; a weak D match, TRBD1 (5 bases). Germline V lookup: CDR1 SGHNT, CDR2 YYREEE (reference sequence). The CDR3 runs 15 residues. V lost 1 base and J 1 base, leaving 11 bases between the germline ends. CDR3 DNA: TGTGCCAGCAGCTTGAGTGGGGCAACGAACACTGAAGCTTTCTTT. Protein sequence: CASSLSGATNTEAFF.

This chain links TRBV30 with TRBJ1-4, with D tentatively TRBD1 (6 bases). From germline, CDR1 is GTSNPN and CDR2 SVGIG (reference sequence). Between the trimmed V and J ends, which lost 0 bases and 4 bases, there was a span of 12 bases. The CDR3 runs to 15 residues. CDR3 DNA sequence: TGTGCCTGGAGTGTACAGGGAACCGTTAATGAAAAACTGTTTTTT. Its translation is CAWSVQGTVNEKLFF.

The J gene is TRBJ2-5, the V gene TRBV4-1; D tentatively reads TRBD1 or TRBD2 (5 bases each). Trimming pared 4 bases from V and 13 bases from J, leaving 16 bases between. Germline V CDR1 and CDR2: MGHRA, YSYEKL. This CDR3 comprises 12 residues. The CDR3 protein is CASSPGPGTAYF. CDR3 in DNA: TGCGCCAGCAGCCCGGGGCCGGGGACGGCGTACTTC.

This clone came up once. The chain couples TRBV7-2 to TRBJ2-3; D is unresolved. Germline CDR1 reads SGHTA; CDR2 reads FQGNSA. The V end lost 5 bases, the J end lost 1 base, and 16 bases lay between the germline ends. The CDR3 extends over 16 amino acids. The DNA of the CDR3 is TGTGCCAGCAGCCCCGGTTCTTCCGCGGGCACAGATACGCAGTATTTT. It specifies CASSPGSSAGTDTQYF.

The J gene is TRBJ2-7, the V gene TRBV7-9; D call uncertain. V lost 4 bases and J lost 2, with 9 bases in between. The CDR3 has 13 amino acids. CDR1 and CDR2 (germline): SEHNR, FQNEAQ (reference sequence). CDR3 nucleotide sequence: TGTGCCAGCAGCTCATACGATACCTACGAGCAGTACTTC. This sequence encodes CASSSYDTYEQYF.

Of note for this clone: A read error may account for a junction end that differs from germline. The V call is TRBV18, the J call TRBJ1-1; a weak D match, TRBD1 (5 bases). Germline lookup yields CDR1 KGHSH and CDR2 LQKENI. The CDR3 spans 15 residues. In DNA, the CDR3 is TGTGCCAGCTCACCACCGGGGCAGGGCGGCACTGAAGCTTTTTTT. It encodes CASSPPGQGGTEAFF.

This clone came up a few times. This rearrangement joins TRBV15 to TRBJ2-2, with 8 bases identical to TRBD1. The CDR3 is 15 amino acids. After removal of 4 bases from V and 6 bases from J, the junction contained 7 bases not matched to a gene. Germline CDR1 reads LNHNV; CDR2 reads YYDKDF (reference sequence). The CDR3: CATSTLQGAAGELFF. The DNA for the CDR3 is TGTGCCACCAGCACCTTGCAGGGGGCGGCCGGGGAGCTGTTTTTT.

The V and J genes are TRBV11-1 and TRBJ1-1, with D possibly being TRBD1 (5 bases). The V end lost 1 base, the J end lost 5 bases, and 11 bases lay between the germline ends. Looked up from germline, CDR1 is SGHAT and CDR2 is FQDESV (reference sequence). This CDR3 has 14 amino acids. CDR3 loop: CASSLGRGETEAFF. The CDR3 DNA is TGTGCCAGCAGCTTAGGTCGAGGGGAGACTGAAGCTTTCTTT. The full variable domain, completed using reference TRBV11-1 and TRBJ1-1, is EAEVAQSPRYKITEKSQAVAFWCDPISGHATLYWYRQILGQGPELLVQFQDESVVDDSQLPKDRFSAERLKGVDSTLKIQPAELGDSAMYLCASSLGRGETEAFFGQGTRLTVV.

V usage is TRBV27 and J usage is TRBJ1-5; D gene ambiguous. V gave up 0 bases and J gave up 1 base, with 10 bases separating them. The CDR3 sequence is 16 residues long. The germline V gene encodes CDR1 MNHEY and CDR2 SMNVEV (reference sequence). The CDR3, as DNA: TGTGCCAGCAGTTTATCGTTCGGAGAAAGCAATCAGCCCCAGCATTTT. The encoded protein is CASSLSFGESNQPQHF.

The chain recombines TRBV5-4 with TRBJ1-2; 8 bases map to TRBD1. The trim removed 0 bases at V and 6 bases at J, leaving 4 bases unmatched. Germline CDR1 SGHNT, CDR2 YYREEE (reference sequence). The CDR3 consists of 14 residues. CDR3 DNA: TGTGCCAGCAGCTTGGGCAGGGGGCAGGATGGCTACACCTTC. This sequence encodes CASSLGRGQDGYTF.

The chain has TRBV7-6 and TRBJ1-5, with TRBD1 matching over 7 bases. CDR3 length: 15 amino acids. The germline V gene encodes CDR1 SGHVS and CDR2 FNYEAQ. Trimming at V came to 5 bases and at J to 6 bases, leaving 10 bases not matched to a gene. This CDR3 is CASSLTGEAGQPQHF. Written as DNA, the CDR3 is TGTGCCAGCAGCCTTACAGGGGAGGCAGGTCAGCCCCAGCATTTT. The variable domain in full, with the rest retrieved from reference TRBV7-6 and TRBJ1-5, is GAGVSQSPRYKVTKRGQDVALRCDPISGHVSLYWYRQALGQGPEFLTYFNYEAQQDKSGLPNDRFSAERPEGSISTLTIQRTEQRDSAMYRCASSLTGEAGQPQHFGDGTRLSIL.

The CDR3 nucleotides are TGTGCCAGCAGACGTAAGACAGGGGGCAACACTGAAGCTTTCTTT. Its translation is CASRRKTGGNTEAFF. The V call is TRBV3-1 (or the pseudogene TRBV3-2), the J call TRBJ1-1, with 10 positions matching TRBD1. Germline trimming cut 6 bases from V and 2 bases from J; bases unmatched to any gene: 6. The CDR3 runs 15 residues. The germline V gene encodes CDR1 LGHDT and CDR2 YNNKEL (reference sequence).

The V gene is TRBV9, the J gene TRBJ1-5, with no clear D. The CDR3 extends over 13 amino acids. Germline V gene lookup returns CDR1 SGDLS and CDR2 YYNGEE. With 4 bases removed from V and 5 bases from J, the gap between germline ends came to 10 bases. The CDR3: CASSLGVDQPQHF. CDR3 sequence (DNA): TGTGCCAGCAGCCTCGGGGTGGATCAGCCCCAGCATTTT.

The chain joins TRBV30 to TRBJ2-5; D unresolved. V dropped 5 bases and J dropped 5 bases, with 18 bases sitting between them. This CDR3 contains 14 residues. The germline gives CDR1 GTSNPN, CDR2 SVGIG (reference sequence). This chain's CDR3 is CAWARTDARETQYF. The CDR3 nucleotides read TGTGCCTGGGCTCGGACGGACGCGAGGGAGACCCAGTACTTC.

Note on this clone: At the DNA level, this CDR3 is encoded by other sequences in the same sample as well. This chain connects TRBV6-6 to TRBJ2-1, with D hard to call. The CDR3 runs 15 residues. Germline loops: CDR1 MNHNY, CDR2 SVGAGI (reference sequence). V lost 0 bases, J lost 4 bases, and 10 bases lay in between. The CDR3 DNA reads as TGTGCCAGCAGTTACTCGAATCCAGTTTACAATGAGCAGTTCTTC. It specifies CASSYSNPVYNEQFF.

The chain carries TRBV7-7 and TRBJ2-7; D might be TRBD1 (5 bases). CDR3 length: 15 amino acids. Germline CDR1 is SSHAT and CDR2 is FNYEAQ (reference sequence). With 0 bases removed from V and 1 base from J, the gap between germline ends came to 10 bases. DNA for the CDR3: TGTGCCAGCAGCTTAGCTTGGGGCCCTTCCTACGAGCAGTACTTC. Its protein is CASSLAWGPSYEQYF.

In nucleotides, the CDR3 is TGTGCCAGCAGTTCCCAATCCCGAAGGTATCAGCCCCAGCATTTT. Translating gives CASSSQSRRYQPQHF. J is TRBJ1-5 and V is TRBV28, with unresolved D. V was cut by 4 bases and J by 5 bases, with 15 bases left in between. Germline assignment: CDR1 MDHEN and CDR2 SYDVKM. The CDR3 covers 15 residues.

The chain employs TRBV30 and TRBJ1-6; maybe TRBD1 (6 bases). The CDR3 totals 15 residues. Germline V gene data show CDR1 as GTSNPN and CDR2 as SVGIG (reference sequence). Trimming cost V 4 bases and J 6 bases, with 16 bases left between them. The CDR3 sequence: CAWTLRGGPNSPLHF. The CDR3 DNA reads TGTGCCTGGACCTTAAGGGGGGGCCCTAATTCACCCCTCCACTTT.

This clone occurred a few times. This rearrangement joins TRBV19 to TRBJ1-1; TRBD1 might be the D (5 bases). The CDR3 totals 14 residues. CDR1 LNHDA and CDR2 SQIVND come from the germline V gene (reference sequence). V lost 3 bases and J 4 bases, leaving 12 bases between the germline ends. Written as DNA, the CDR3 is TGTGCCAGTAGTATTCTTGAGGGGCCCACTGAAGCTTTCTTT. It codes for CASSILEGPTEAFF.

J is TRBJ1-6 and V is TRBV6-2 or TRBV6-3, with 10 bases fitting TRBD1. CDR1 MNHEY and CDR2 SVGEGT come from the germline V gene. V was pared by 5 bases and J by 10 bases, with 8 bases of the junction left unmatched. This CDR3 has 15 amino acids. The CDR3 spells CASSLGQGYRSPLHF. The CDR3 DNA reads as TGTGCCAGCAGTCTGGGACAGGGGTATAGATCACCCCTCCACTTT.